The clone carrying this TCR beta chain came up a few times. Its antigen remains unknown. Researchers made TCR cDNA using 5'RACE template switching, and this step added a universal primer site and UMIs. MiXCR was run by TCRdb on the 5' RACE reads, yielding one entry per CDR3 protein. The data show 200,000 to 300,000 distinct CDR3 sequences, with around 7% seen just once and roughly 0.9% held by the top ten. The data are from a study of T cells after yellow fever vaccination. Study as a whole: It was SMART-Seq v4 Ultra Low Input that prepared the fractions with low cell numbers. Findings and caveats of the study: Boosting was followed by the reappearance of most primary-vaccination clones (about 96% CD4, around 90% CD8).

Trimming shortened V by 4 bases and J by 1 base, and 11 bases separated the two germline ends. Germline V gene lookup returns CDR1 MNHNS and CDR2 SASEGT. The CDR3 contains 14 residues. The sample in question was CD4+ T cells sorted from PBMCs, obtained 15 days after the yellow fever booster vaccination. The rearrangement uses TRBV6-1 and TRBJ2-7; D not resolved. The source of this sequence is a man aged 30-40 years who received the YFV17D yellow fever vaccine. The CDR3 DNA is TGTGCCAGCAGTGCCGCGGTCCTTTCCTACGAGCAGTACTTC. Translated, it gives CASSAAVLSYEQYF.